Sequencing of this T cell receptor (beta chain) was carried out in a study of control samples from healthy donors and cancer patients. Germline values: CDR1 SGHVS, CDR2 FQNEAQ. CDR3 length: 16 residues. Trimming at V came to 1 base and at J to 8 bases, leaving 13 bases not matched to a gene. Libraries were prepared by immunoSEQ multiplex PCR; TCRdb keeps only in-frame clonotypes and omits some of them. The sample includes approximately 140,000 clones, 85% to 95% of them seen just once. The TCR originated in a man in his forties in good health. The V gene is TRBV7-8, the J gene TRBJ1-2, with TRBD1 matching 7 bases. The sequencing sample was made of blood. CDR3 loop: CASSLGGRQGSDGYTF. DNA of the CDR3: TGTGCCAGCAGCTTAGGAGGACGACAGGGATCAGACGGCTACACCTTC.